Listed below are T cell receptor beta chains from one sample, sequenced in a study of blood T cell repertoires in COVID-19. Clones were sequenced by immunoSEQ multiplex PCR, and TCRdb holds only the in-frame ones, with some missing. The sample consists of approximately 180,000 clones, 87% of them appearing once. The sequencing input was peripheral blood. The receptors were sampled from a man aged 55-75 years with active or convalescent COVID-19. The CDR3 runs from the conserved cysteine through the conserved F or W. A D gene is named only where the DNA matches it firmly. For some rows the clone size is stated as once, few or many, or as a class when expanded; others skip it.

-	TRBV27	once	TRBJ1-3	TGTGCCAGCAGTCCAAGACAGGTCAGCTCTGGAAACACCATATATTTT	CASSPRQVSSGNTIYF
TRBD2	TRBV27	-	TRBJ2-2	TGTGCCAGCCGCCGCGGGGCTAGCGGGGTTTTCACCGGGGAGCTGTTTTTT	CASRRGASGVFTGELFF
-	TRBV5-5	-	TRBJ1-5	TGTGCCAGCAGCTTTTATAGCAATCAGCCCCAGCATTTT	CASSFYSNQPQHF
-	TRBV19	-	TRBJ1-5	TGTGCCAGTAGTATCTCCGGGAGTAATAGCAATCAGCCCCAGCATTTT	CASSISGSNSNQPQHF
TRBD2	TRBV7-9	-	TRBJ2-5	TGTGCCAGCAGCTTATCTCTAGCGGGGGGGCCCCAGGAGACCCAGTACTTC	CASSLSLAGGPQETQYF
-	TRBV7-3	-	TRBJ1-1	TGTGCCAGCGCTGAGGAGGTGAACACTGAAGCTTTCTTT	CASAEEVNTEAFF
-	TRBV24-1	-	TRBJ1-2	TGTGCCACCAGTGACAGGGGCTTTTATGGCTACACCTTC	CATSDRGFYGYTF
-	TRBV7-2	-	TRBJ2-5	TGTGCCAGCAGCTTAGTGTGGCAGGCGGAGACCCAGTACTTC	CASSLVWQAETQYF
TRBD1	TRBV6-1	-	TRBJ1-6	TGTGCCAGCAGTGAAAACCCGGGACAGGGCAATTCACCCCTCCACTTT	CASSENPGQGNSPLHF
-	TRBV5-4	-	TRBJ2-2	TGTGCCAGCAGCTTTCTTGCCGGGGAGCTGTTTTTT	CASSFLAGELFF
TRBD1	TRBV7-3	few	TRBJ1-1	TGTGCCAGCAGCTTAGTAGGGGGCGCTGAAGCTTTCTTT	CASSLVGGAEAFF
TRBD1	TRBV5-1	-	TRBJ2-4	TGCGCCAGCAGCTTTGGTGGACAGGGAGTTGGCAAAAACATTCAGTACTTC	CASSFGGQGVGKNIQYF
TRBD1	TRBV18	-	TRBJ2-5	TGTGCCAGCTCACCAAACAGGGGAAATTGGGAGACCCAGTACTTC	CASSPNRGNWETQYF
-	TRBV19	-	TRBJ1-4	TGTGCCAGTAGTATGGAACAGGGACGACTGTTTTTT	CASSMEQGRLFF
-	TRBV14	-	TRBJ1-1	TGTGCCAGCAGCCAATTCAGAAACGGGAAAGTGAACACTGAAGCTTTCTTT	CASSQFRNGKVNTEAFF
TRBD1	TRBV19	-	TRBJ1-2	TGTGCCAGTGGGGGGACGACAGGGAGGCCGGGTGGCTACACCTTC	CASGGTTGRPGGYTF
TRBD1	TRBV3-1/TRBV3-2	once	TRBJ1-2	TGTGCCAGCAGTGACAGGGGGGAGGATGGCTACACCTTC	CASSDRGEDGYTF
-	TRBV19	-	TRBJ2-5	TGTGCCAGCTCGGGGGGCGCGTACGGTGAGACCCAGTACTTC	CASSGGAYGETQYF
TRBD1	TRBV6-2/TRBV6-3	once	TRBJ1-3	TGTGCCAGCAGCTCTACAGGGGTAGAGGAAAACACCATATATTTT	CASSSTGVEENTIYF
-	TRBV3-1/TRBV3-2	once	TRBJ1-3	TGTGCCAGCAGCCTCTTCGGGGGCTCTGGAAACACCATATATTTT	CASSLFGGSGNTIYF
-	TRBV19	-	TRBJ1-5	TGTGCCAGTAGTTCCTCCGCAGGGCCTCAGCCCCAGCATTTT	CASSSSAGPQPQHF
TRBD1	TRBV13	-	TRBJ2-3	TGTGCCAGCAGCTTAGTTTCACAGGGGGCTGGAGATACGCAGTATTTT	CASSLVSQGAGDTQYF
TRBD2	TRBV28	-	TRBJ2-1	TGTGCCAGCAGTGATCCAAGCGGGGGACTCTGGAATGAGCAGTTCTTC	CASSDPSGGLWNEQFF
TRBD1	TRBV7-9	-	TRBJ1-1	TGTGCCAGCAGCACCCAGGGGGGGAACACTGAAGCTTTCTTT	CASSTQGGNTEAFF
-	TRBV27	-	TRBJ2-7	TGTGCCAGCAAAGGTCATCGGGGCGAGCAGTACTTC	CASKGHRGEQYF
-	TRBV4-1	-	TRBJ2-3	TGCGCCAGCAGCCAAAGGGCCGGAGGGGGCACAGATACGCAGTATTTT	CASSQRAGGGTDTQYF
-	TRBV19	-	TRBJ1-6	TGTGCCAGTAGTATAGGGGCAGCCTATTCACCCCTCCACTTT	CASSIGAAYSPLHF
-	TRBV11-2	once	TRBJ1-2	TGTGCCAGCAGCTTAGGGTCGTCCAGGGGTCATGGCTACACCTTC	CASSLGSSRGHGYTF